What follows is one TCR beta chain and its context. Trimming left V 1 base short and J 3 bases short, with 12 bases between. Germline V CDR1 and CDR2: SGHAT, FQNNGV. CDR3 length equals 16 residues. Everyone who took part was roughly 18 to 90 years old, and they came from some 23 US areas. The study counted Cohort 3 donors as recovered given two negative PCRs, clearance, or symptom resolution. Measured with immunoSEQ multiplex PCR; TCRdb has only the in-frame clones, and not every one. This sample has roughly 150,000 clones; around 81% occur once, and the top ten carry 6.2%. The data derive from a study of blood T cell repertoires in COVID-19. At the level of the study: The study drew acute and convalescent COVID-19 samples from the United States, Italy and Spain.

This TCR was sampled from a woman between 35 and 50 years old who had recovered from COVID-19. The sequencing input was PBMCs or T cells enriched from blood (not recorded which). V and J are TRBV11-2 and TRBJ2-2; D not resolved. The CDR3 is CASSLVSGSDTGELFF. The CDR3 coding sequence is TGTGCCAGCAGCTTAGTCTCCGGTAGTGACACCGGGGAGCTGTTTTTT. The whole variable domain, remainder taken from reference TRBV11-2 and TRBJ2-2, is EAGVAQSPRYKIIEKRQSVAFWCNPISGHATLYWYQQILGQGPKLLIQFQNNGVVDDSQLPKDRFSAERLKGVDSTLKIQPAKLEDSAVYLCASSLVSGSDTGELFFGEGSRLTVL.